These T cell receptor beta chains were read from a single sample in a study of T-cell memory formation after mild COVID-19. TCRdb reprocessed the 5' RACE reads with MiXCR, giving one entry per CDR3 protein. Altogether 300,000 to 400,000 distinct CDR3 sequences are present, under 15% being singletons, with the ten largest covering approximately 20%. Material for sequencing was PBMCs or a T cell subset sorted from them (not recorded which). The receptors were gathered from a man in his late teens or twenties who had mild COVID-19 (a few samples of this study predate the infection). Cell type and time point are not known. The CDR3 runs from the conserved cysteine through the conserved F or W. A D gene is named only where the DNA matches it firmly. Rows give clone size only sometimes, using once, few, many, or a class for an expanded clone.

>TRBD1|15|TRBJ2-1|TRBV7-9|few
CASSPDRGVYNEQFF
TGTGCCAGCAGCCCGGACAGGGGGGTTTACAATGAGCAGTTCTTC
>NA|13|TRBJ1-2|TRBV25-1|few
CASSSWGFYGYTF
TGTGCCAGCAGCTCCTGGGGTTTCTATGGCTACACCTTC
>NA|13|TRBJ2-5|TRBV15|many
CATSRDVTETQYF
TGTGCCACCAGCAGAGACGTCACAGAGACCCAGTACTTC
>NA|15|TRBJ2-2|TRBV7-3|few
CASSPSGANTGELFF
TGTGCCAGCAGTCCCTCGGGCGCGAACACCGGGGAGCTGTTTTTT
>NA|12|TRBJ2-3|TRBV7-6|NA
CASSPTRDTQYF
TGTGCCAGCAGCCCAACCCGAGATACGCAGTATTTT
>NA|13|TRBJ1-5|TRBV6-1|few
CASRRTADQPQHF
TGTGCCAGCAGGCGGACAGCCGATCAGCCCCAGCATTTT
>TRBD1|12|TRBJ2-4|TRBV7-3|few
CASSTDRGYPNF
TGTGCCAGCAGCACGGACAGGGGGTACCCAAACTTC
>NA|13|TRBJ2-1|TRBV7-6|few
CASSSRSHNEQFF
TGTGCCAGCAGTTCAAGGAGCCACAATGAGCAGTTCTTC
>NA|16|TRBJ1-1|TRBV29-1|NA
CSVGEAQGVVITEAFF
TGCAGCGTTGGAGAGGCTCAAGGGGTGGTCATCACTGAAGCTTTCTTT
>NA|17|TRBJ2-1|TRBV5-1|many
CASSFYYQMGFYNEQFF
TGCGCCAGCAGCTTCTATTACCAGATGGGGTTCTACAATGAGCAGTTCTTC
>NA|14|TRBJ2-5|TRBV28|few
CASSYPAGQETQYF
TGTGCCAGCAGTTACCCGGCGGGTCAAGAGACCCAGTACTTC
>TRBD2|14|TRBJ2-5|TRBV5-1|few
CASSLVTAGETQYF
TGCGCCAGCAGCTTGGTTACAGCGGGGGAGACCCAGTACTTC